The rows below give T cell receptor beta chains drawn from one sample of a study of radiation and T cells in renal cell carcinoma. Libraries were prepared by immunoSEQ multiplex PCR; TCRdb keeps only in-frame clonotypes and omits some of them. The table lists about 150,000 clones, 86% of them singletons. The material sequenced was blood, taken from a patient whose treatment included radiotherapy and nephrectomy. The receptors originated from a woman aged 45-60 years with renal cell carcinoma. Each CDR3 is given with its conserved first and last residue. The D gene is left open where the match is weak. Expanded clones get a size class; other rows say once, few or many, or leave the size out.

clone size	V gene	D gene	J gene	CDR3 protein	CDR3 DNA
-	TRBV19	-	TRBJ2-1	CATQRFSYNEQFF	TGTGCCACCCAGCGGTTCTCCTACAATGAGCAGTTCTTC
-	TRBV7-2	-	TRBJ2-5	CASSSREGETQYF	TGTGCCAGCAGCTCTCGAGAGGGGGAGACCCAGTACTTC
-	TRBV5-1	-	TRBJ2-1	CASSMAPGTTREQFF	TGCGCCAGCAGCATGGCCCCGGGGACCACGCGGGAGCAGTTCTTC
-	TRBV7-2	-	TRBJ2-1	CASSLSKGGYNEQFF	TGTGCCAGCAGCTTAAGTAAAGGGGGCTACAATGAGCAGTTCTTC
-	TRBV4-1	-	TRBJ2-3	CASSQGRFSGLNRDTQYF	TGCGCCAGCAGCCAAGGGCGGTTTTCGGGCCTTAACAGAGATACGCAGTATTTT
-	TRBV6-6	-	TRBJ1-1	CASRWASGEAFF	TGTGCCAGCAGGTGGGCTAGCGGTGAAGCTTTCTTT
-	TRBV6-6	-	TRBJ1-6	CASRPVGGAYNSPLHF	TGTGCCAGCAGACCCGTGGGGGGCGCCTATAATTCACCCCTCCACTTT
once	TRBV7-2	-	TRBJ2-3	CASSLNPMSTDTQYF	TGTGCCAGCAGCCTGAACCCGATGAGCACAGATACGCAGTATTTT
-	TRBV7-2	TRBD1	TRBJ2-7	CASSWRQGPEQYF	TGTGCCAGCAGCTGGAGACAGGGGCCCGAGCAGTACTTC
-	TRBV9	TRBD1	TRBJ1-3	CASSVETGGNTIYF	TGTGCCAGCAGCGTAGAGACAGGGGGAAACACCATATATTTT
-	TRBV7-2	-	TRBJ1-1	CASSLVGENTEAFF	TGTGCCAGCAGCTTAGTAGGGGAAAACACTGAAGCTTTCTTT
few	TRBV27	-	TRBJ2-7	CASSFSQGPYEQYF	TGTGCCAGCAGTTTTTCACAGGGCCCCTACGAGCAGTACTTC
many	TRBV30	-	TRBJ1-4	CAWSTPGPAGGEKLFF	TGTGCCTGGAGTACGCCCGGGCCTGCCGGGGGTGAAAAACTGTTTTTT
-	TRBV7-2	TRBD1	TRBJ1-2	CASSLRQGGDGYTF	TGTGCCAGCAGCTTACGACAGGGGGGCGATGGCTACACCTTC
-	TRBV6-1	-	TRBJ1-6	CATYPGLNSPLHF	TGTGCCACCTATCCGGGGTTGAATTCACCCCTCCACTTT
few	TRBV7-3	-	TRBJ2-2	CASSGRNTGELFF	TGTGCCAGCAGCGGTAGGAACACCGGGGAGCTGTTTTTT
-	TRBV7-9	-	TRBJ1-2	CASSLDESARTF	TGTGCCAGCAGCTTAGACGAGAGCGCTAGAACCTTC
once	TRBV4-3	-	TRBJ1-4	CASSQDRREKLFF	TGCGCCAGCAGCCAAGATCGGAGAGAAAAACTGTTTTTT
-	TRBV28	-	TRBJ2-5	CASSPTWDGETQYF	TGTGCCAGCAGTCCGACCTGGGATGGGGAGACCCAGTACTTC
-	TRBV4-1	-	TRBJ2-3	CASSQREETDTQYF	TGCGCCAGCAGCCAAAGGGAGGAGACAGATACGCAGTATTTT
few	TRBV19	-	TRBJ2-2	CASSTPAYTGELFF	TGTGCCAGTAGTACCCCGGCGTACACCGGGGAGCTGTTTTTT
-	TRBV27	TRBD2	TRBJ2-3	CASSLRGTSGRTSTDTQYF	TGTGCCAGCAGTTTGCGAGGAACTAGCGGAAGAACTAGCACAGATACGCAGTATTTT
-	TRBV2	-	TRBJ1-3	CASSVGAYSGNTIYF	TGTGCCAGCAGTGTAGGGGCCTACTCTGGAAACACCATATATTTT
-	TRBV6-5	TRBD1	TRBJ1-4	CASRPHTGVDEKLFF	TGTGCCAGCAGACCCCACACAGGGGTTGATGAAAAACTGTTTTTT
-	TRBV2	TRBD1	TRBJ2-5	CASLEDRGQETQYF	TGTGCCAGCCTCGAGGACAGGGGGCAAGAGACCCAGTACTTC
few	TRBV29-1	-	TRBJ1-1	CSVGPGLENTEAFF	TGCAGCGTTGGCCCAGGGTTGGAGAACACTGAAGCTTTCTTT
-	TRBV4-3	-	TRBJ2-7	CASSQEEFDEQYF	TGCGCCAGCAGCCAAGAAGAGTTCGACGAGCAGTACTTC
-	TRBV4-2	-	TRBJ1-5	CASSTGIRQPQHF	TGTGCCAGCAGCACAGGGATCCGTCAGCCCCAGCATTTT
-	TRBV4-1	TRBD1	TRBJ2-3	CASSQDGTGTGIDTQYF	TGCGCCAGCAGCCAAGACGGGACCGGGACAGGGATCGATACGCAGTATTTT
few	TRBV28	-	TRBJ2-1	CASSLWVGQSNEQFF	TGTGCCAGCAGTTTATGGGTAGGGCAGAGCAATGAGCAGTTCTTC
few	TRBV6-6	TRBD1	TRBJ1-2	CASRPGGPNYGYTF	TGTGCCAGCAGACCAGGGGGCCCTAACTATGGCTACACCTTC
-	TRBV25-1	TRBD1	TRBJ2-7	CASSERRQGFSGEQYF	TGTGCCAGCAGTGAACGGCGACAGGGATTCTCGGGGGAGCAGTACTTC
-	TRBV6-5	-	TRBJ1-1	CASSYGRDWGNTEAFF	TGTGCCAGCAGTTACGGAAGGGATTGGGGAAACACTGAAGCTTTCTTT
-	TRBV4-1	TRBD2	TRBJ2-7	CASSPLLAGPYEQYF	TGCGCCAGCAGCCCTTTACTAGCGGGGCCCTACGAGCAGTACTTC
-	TRBV4-3	TRBD1	TRBJ1-4	CASSLSGQGENEKLFF	TGCGCCAGCAGCCTTTCAGGACAGGGCGAGAACGAAAAACTGTTTTTT
-	TRBV6-4	TRBD1	TRBJ1-4	CASSAGTGGNEKLFF	TGTGCCAGCAGCGCTGGGACAGGGGGTAATGAAAAACTGTTTTTT
-	TRBV9	-	TRBJ1-4	CASSVSPTNEKLFF	TGTGCCAGCAGCGTTAGCCCAACTAATGAAAAACTGTTTTTT
-	TRBV19	-	TRBJ2-3	CASSNTVIDTQYF	TGTGCCAGTAGTAACACCGTCATAGATACGCAGTATTTT
-	TRBV15	-	TRBJ2-7	CATSRGGAGQEQYF	TGTGCCACCAGCAGAGGAGGGGCAGGTCAGGAGCAGTACTTC
-	TRBV7-3	TRBD1	TRBJ1-2	CASSPSGQGNRNGYTF	TGTGCCAGCAGCCCCTCCGGACAGGGGAATAGGAATGGCTACACCTTC
-	TRBV13	-	TRBJ1-2	CASSSDGRYGYTF	TGTGCCAGCAGCTCGGACGGAAGGTATGGCTACACCTTC
-	TRBV5-1	TRBD1	TRBJ1-3	CASSLGGTARRNTIYF	TGCGCCAGCAGCTTGGGGGGGACAGCAAGAAGAAACACCATATATTTT
-	TRBV5-1	-	TRBJ2-3	CASSYPPDTQYF	TGCGCCAGCAGTTACCCCCCAGATACGCAGTATTTT
-	TRBV4-3	-	TRBJ1-2	CASSQERGGGYTF	TGCGCCAGCAGCCAAGAGAGGGGTGGAGGCTACACCTTC
-	TRBV6-5	TRBD1	TRBJ2-7	CASSYSGTGTIREQYF	TGTGCCAGCAGTTACTCTGGGACAGGGACTATTAGGGAGCAGTACTTC
-	TRBV15	-	TRBJ2-6	CATSRVRETSGANVLTF	TGTGCCACCAGCAGAGTTAGGGAAACCTCTGGGGCCAACGTCCTGACTTTC
once	TRBV6-5	-	TRBJ1-2	CASGRGDYGYTF	TGTGCCAGCGGGAGGGGGGACTATGGCTACACCTTC
-	TRBV25-1	-	TRBJ2-1	CASSEGVDNEQFF	TGTGCCAGCAGTGAAGGCGTGGACAATGAGCAGTTCTTC
-	TRBV5-1	-	TRBJ2-1	CASSLVEGGLHNSYNEQFF	TGCGCCAGCAGCTTGGTGGAGGGGGGACTTCACAACTCCTACAATGAGCAGTTCTTC
-	TRBV28	TRBD1	TRBJ2-7	CASSLGTGIYEQYF	TGTGCCAGCAGTCTCGGGACAGGGATCTACGAGCAGTACTTC
-	TRBV5-6	-	TRBJ1-3	CASSLSWGRSSGNTIYF	TGTGCCAGCAGCTTGTCCTGGGGCAGGTCCTCTGGAAACACCATATATTTT
-	TRBV7-6	-	TRBJ2-7	CASSLTSFHEQYF	TGTGCCAGCAGCTTAACTAGCTTCCACGAGCAGTACTTC
-	TRBV11-3	-	TRBJ2-1	CASSLGGRNEQFF	TGTGCCAGCAGCCTGGGAGGAAGGAATGAGCAGTTCTTC
few	TRBV7-9	TRBD1	TRBJ1-1	CASSLEDREAFF	TGTGCCAGCAGCTTGGAGGACAGGGAAGCTTTCTTT
-	TRBV20-1	-	TRBJ1-1	CSATRNTEAFF	TGCAGTGCCACAAGAAACACTGAAGCTTTCTTT